This section outlines one T cell receptor beta chain sequence together with its context. Which antigen it targets is not known. One base away there is no much larger clone; base qualities are not given. Library preparation was by the immunoSEQ multiplex PCR assay. A mixture of 60 forward primers for TCR Vbeta segments and 13 reverse primers for TCR Jbeta segments was used in the multiplex PCR. Amplification of the CDR3 region of rearranged TCR beta genes was performed with a multiplex PCR assay on genomic DNA. Amplified TCR beta libraries were sequenced as 87-base-pair reads on the Illumina HiSeq System. The authors processed their data as follows. A later analysis counted about 80 million unique TCR beta chains across the 650 to 700 repertoires, and 9.5 million to 11 million of these chains were shared by at least two donors. To remove PCR and sequencing errors, raw reads were error-corrected and collapsed into unique sequences using a nearest-neighbor algorithm that merged closely related sequences. V, D and J gene segments were assigned by aligning CDR3 sequences to IMGT reference sequences. For a sequence to be retained, at least a six-nucleotide match to both a V gene segment and a J gene segment was required. Rearrangements were called productive when the CDR3 lacked stop codons and stayed in frame with V and J; all others were non-productive. CDR3 was defined according to IMGT convention as the region running from the second conserved V-encoded cysteine to the conserved J-encoded phenylalanine. Sequences without an unambiguous match to a single V gene segment were excluded from the earlier analysis of about 600 of the donors. In an earlier analysis of some 590 of the donors, a V segment was called functional when productive rearrangements were above 56.7%, and segregating when the standard deviation between donors exceeded 5%. A statistical classification framework was developed to diagnose cytomegalovirus status using the catalog of TCR beta chain sequences. V and J gene assignment, in a later analysis, came from comparing TCR nucleotide sequences with IMGT/GENE-DB human TR gene sequences. In a later analysis, CDR3 sequences and most-parsimonious VDJ recombination scenarios were assigned using the TCRdist pipeline. In a later analysis, every TCR beta chain was defined by the combination of its CDR3 amino acid sequence and its V-gene family, and reads without a unique V-gene family were dropped. A later analysis removed several hundred highly shared, low-generation-probability nucleotide sequences to deal with suspected cross-contamination and a sequencing artifact. In a later analysis, a clonal expansion index for each public chain was calculated from normalized within-repertoire ranks of inferred template counts. In a later analysis, generation probabilities were computed with a VDJ recombination model fitted to out-of-frame rearrangements, and the resulting probabilities were checked against IGoR. In a later analysis, TCR-TCR, TCR-HLA and TCR-CMV co-occurrence was scored with hypergeometric tests, and a repertoire-size bias correction was applied to TCR pairs. To estimate false discovery rates, a later analysis permuted the HLA or CMV assignments 20 times. A later analysis grouped co-occurring TCRs with DBSCAN, adding TCRdist sequence similarity when clustering within HLA-allele-positive subsets. Co-occurrence clustering excluded repertoires with fewer than 30,000 or more than 120,000 public chains, plus five with anomalous nucleotide sharing. TCRdb re-hosts the immuneACCESS table, in-frame sequences only. Its copies lack some clones; in the studies checked, an unresolved V gene accounts for under half of them, and the cause for the rest is not known. The V and J calls and the clone size are those of that table, but D and trimming were determined from the DNA. The sample table holds about 180,000 clones, of which 60% to 85% were seen once. The ten biggest clones cover about 1.5% of the sample.

The data are from a study of cytomegalovirus exposure and HLA in healthy donors (dated by TCRdb to 2016 to 2017). Turning to the overall study: An earlier analysis of several hundred of the donors reported about 250 Gb of sequence data and about 100 million unique TCR beta sequences from roughly 200 million T cells. Of the 350 to 400 genotyped donors, 65% to 90% fell in the genetic ancestry cluster associated with self-reported Caucasian donors. The number of donors typed differed by locus, with roughly 629-640 for A, B, C, DRB1 and DQB1, 522 for DQA1, 600 to 610 for DPA1, and approximately 470 for DPB1. Donor age, sex, ethnicity and CMV serostatus were compiled together with the repertoire data. The study aimed to test whether signatures of past pathogen exposure could be identified by cataloging public T cell receptors. The study profiled the T cell repertoires of hundreds of subjects by immunosequencing and related them to cytomegalovirus serostatus. A later analysis re-examined previously published TCR beta repertoires from 610 or so donors and added high-resolution HLA genotyping to investigate patterns of TCR occurrence. To decide whether each TCR beta V gene segment behaved as functional or pseudogenic, an earlier analysis of some 600 of the donors relied on high-throughput TCR beta sequencing. A later genetic analysis used genome-wide SNP genotypes for about 60% of the 666 donors, treating that subset as a discovery cohort. Every discovery cohort repertoire had been produced on one sequencing platform. High-throughput TCR immunosequencing, statistical association of individual TCRs with disease status, and machine learning were combined to predict cytomegalovirus infection status. A few DR-DQ haplotypes were treated as single units for association and clustering because of strong linkage in the cohort. Rather than drawing on any new phenotypic data, the later analysis identified candidate immune exposures from TCR beta sequences and the way those sequences occurred across donors. Roughly 300 gigabases of sequencing data and roughly 80 million unique TCR sequences made up an early release that covered about 640 HLA-typed donors. Among almost 400 genotyped donors of the cohort, an average of approximately 240,000 unique TCR beta nucleotide sequences were sequenced per donor, about a sixth of them non-productive. HLA typing covered class I and class II loci at four-digit resolution. Besides the first cohort of around 670 subjects, a separate validation cohort made up of roughly 120 different subjects was used.

The cohort comprised under 700 healthy bone marrow donors. All cohort members were sampled while nominally healthy, although unrecorded immune exposures were likely present. The donor was CMV seronegative and was included in the group of around 320 seronegative cohort members. A peripheral blood sample was provided by each donor, and peripheral blood mononuclear cells were used for TCR beta sequencing. The Qiagen DNeasy Blood Extraction Kit was used to extract genomic DNA from the blood cell samples. Points the paper makes about the study in general: The only immune exposure information available for the cohort was CMV serostatus. Correlated functional status among segregating V segments might reflect linkage disequilibrium, but an unknown experimental factor could not be ruled out. Most TCR sequences were seen in very few donors, while some public TCRs were found in many individuals. In both the original and validation cohorts, the classifier was reported to diagnose cytomegalovirus status with high specificity and sensitivity. A later analysis found that HLA-associated TCR beta chains were more clonally expanded and had lower generation probabilities than equally common non-associated chains. In a later analysis, the rate of TCR association differed among HLA loci, with DRB1 alleles having the most associated TCRs and HLA-C alleles having the fewest. HLA typing was unavailable for some donors at each locus, so association tests used only the typed subset. Presence/absence analyses assumed roughly uniform sequencing depth across donors, an assumption that may not hold. A further reported finding was that TCR beta sequences accurately predicted the HLA-A and HLA-B alleles for most subjects in the first cohort. Only TCR beta chains were sequenced in this cohort, and the absence of alpha or paired-chain data limited detectable features. A cluster of highly shared sequence variants was judged likely to represent a technical artifact of the sequencing pipeline. A later genetic analysis associated a missense DCLRE1C variant with V-gene and J-gene trimming of TCR beta chains, and an independent cohort replicated the association. An earlier analysis of around 500 of the donors showed that most TCR beta V segments appeared in productive rearrangements either about 87% or about 30% of the time, which broadly matched IMGT annotations. Compared with the 666-donor mean, donors in an Asian-associated ancestry cluster had fewer N-insertions in productive TCRs, according to a later genetic analysis. A few of the identified cytomegalovirus-associated TCR beta chains were confirmed in vitro to be specific for cytomegalovirus antigens. According to the authors, the approach could potentially be generalized to other disease states and immunological phenotypes. Most CMV-associated TCR beta chains appeared to be HLA-restricted in a later analysis, and the HLA associations seemed to be driven largely by CMV exposure. Several of the top co-occurrence clusters appeared to be linked to parvovirus B19, influenza, CMV and Epstein-Barr virus, according to a later analysis. Specific HLA alleles were associated with 15,000 to 20,000 TCR beta sequences at a false discovery rate of 0.05 in a later analysis. When HLA alleles, especially DR and DQ, strongly co-occurred, TCR associations were difficult to assign to individual alleles. About 15 rarely observed V segments, including chromosome 9 orphons, were excluded from the earlier analysis of approximately 500 of the donors because counts were too low. A total of 164 TCR beta chains were listed by the study as associated with cytomegalovirus. Because the 87-base-pair reads could not distinguish some IMGT-functional V segments, including TRBV6-2 and TRBV6-3, those segments were excluded.

The germline V gene (reference sequence) sets CDR1 to SGHNT and CDR2 to YYREEE. V is clipped by 3 bases and J by 2 bases, and the sequence between their germline boundaries is 7 bases long. The CDR3 numbers 13 residues from cysteine through phenylalanine. This entry keeps only the CDR3 DNA: 39 bases, framed from base 1. The TCR was taken from a man aged 18-30 years in good health and CMV-seronegative. The sequence links TRBV5-4 to TRBJ2-3, with no confidently assigned D gene. Specimen: PBMCs. The CDR3 protein sequence reads: CASSYYSTDTQYF. The sequenced DNA is TGTGCCAGCAGCTACTACTCCACAGATACGCAGTATTTT.